This T cell receptor beta chain was captured in a study of Graves' ophthalmopathy and Graves' hyperthyroidism (dated by TCRdb to the late 2010s). About the investigation overall: Hyperthyroidism was defined as stable when no progression to ophthalmopathy occurred within 18 months of follow-up. To tell Graves' ophthalmopathy apart from Graves' hyperthyroidism, and to predict which patients would progress to ophthalmopathy, the study relied on TCR beta repertoire signatures. In roughly six hyperthyroidism patients, T-cell repertoires of thyroid tissue and blood were compared. In total, 135 blood samples were TCR-sequenced: approximately 42 ophthalmopathy, some 75 hyperthyroidism and roughly 17 hyperthyroidism-to-ophthalmopathy patients. To explore V-J signatures that distinguish ophthalmopathy from hyperthyroidism, a discovery set of roughly 98 patients was enrolled, made up of 40 to 45 with ophthalmopathy and 55 to 65 with stable hyperthyroidism. Once sampling was done, hyperthyroidism patients were given methimazole at a starting dose of 30 mg daily, while ophthalmopathy patients were given high-dose intravenous methylprednisolone. For independent validation, a separate cohort was made up of 18 hyperthyroidism patients plus 17 patients who later progressed from hyperthyroidism to ophthalmopathy.

For repertoire sequencing, the TCR beta CDR3 regions were amplified from RNA transcripts. The first round of RT-PCR was done with HTBI primers and the Qiagen OneStep RT-PCR kit, and was followed by a second round of multiplex PCR, then size selection and purification. Libraries were sequenced paired-end with 100 bp reads on an Illumina HiSeq2000. The original pipeline was this. SOAPnuke was used to process the reads, removing any read that contained adapters or uncalled bases, had a mean Phred below 15, or lacked an exact match to the constant primer or identifier. COPE v1.2.5 was used to merge high-quality paired reads. Clonotypes were defined as unique nucleotide sequences and were aligned to IMGT TRB V, D and J references using MiTCR v1.1. Only V-J combinations with frequency above 0.0001 were analysed, covering about 99% of repertoires. A TCR clonal expansion and chaos score per V-J combination was defined as the ratio of F50 clonal expansion to chaos observed in the TCRdist matrix. Features were reduced by Welch's t-statistics and random forest to around 13 V-J combinations, which fed a naive Bayes classifier. Thyroid-blood repertoire similarity was quantified with the Morisita-Horn index. Starting from the raw public reads, TCRdb applied fastp trimming at Q25, assembled clones with MiXCR and retained in-frame beta chains. Every distinct CDR3 protein forms one entry, paired with its most common genes and DNA. V and J calls and clone size were set by TCRdb, not the authors. The sample records 900,000 to 1,200,000 distinct CDR3 sequences, approximately 35% of which are singletons. Around 10% of the sample comes from the top ten.

What the research found in general, with its limitations: No statistical method was used to set the sample size in advance, and the investigators knew which group each participant was assigned to. Most expanded thyroid clonotypes with frequency above 0.001 were also detected in blood, suggesting blood repertoires may reflect the thyroid immune response. In validation, the model predicted ophthalmopathy progression with more than 55% sensitivity and 72% to 80% specificity; around twelve predicted patients were CT-confirmed with GO in a median of about 7.1 months. The 13-signature model separated ophthalmopathy from stable hyperthyroidism with approximately 90% sensitivity and about 81% specificity in cross-validation, and 80%/75% in the test set.

After removal of 0 bases from V and 1 base from J, the junction retains 0 bases not matched to a gene. Counted from cysteine to phenylalanine, this CDR3 has 14 amino acids. The sequence is cut down to CDR3 DNA, 42 bases in frame from base 1. In the germline V gene (reference sequence), CDR1 corresponds to WNHNN and CDR2 to SYGVQD. Hyperthyroidism patients were newly diagnosed, with disease duration under 2 months, and aged 18 to 65 years. Patients with other autoimmune diseases, uncontrolled infections, pregnancy or lactation were excluded from the study. Clinical symptoms, serum thyroxine, TRAb, thyroid ultrasound and orbital computed tomography formed the basis of the diagnosis. Total RNA was extracted using Trizol reagent, and RNA quality was checked on an Agilent 2100 Bioanalyzer. The sample holds many counts of this clonotype. Which antigen it targets is not known. No clone much larger than this one lies a single base away; base qualities are absent.

The sequence is built from TRBV10-1 and TRBJ2-7, with 7 middle bases fitting TRBD1. Sequenced material: peripheral blood or thyroid tissue (not recorded which). This receptor was taken from an adult man with Graves' hyperthyroidism. The bases are TGCGCCAGCAGTGAGTCGGACAGGTCCTACGAGCAGTACTTC. This encodes CASSESDRSYEQYF.